The rows below give T cell receptor beta chains drawn from one sample of a study of blood T cell repertoires in COVID-19. Sequencing was performed with immunoSEQ multiplex PCR; in TCRdb, only in-frame clones are kept and a portion is missing. The sample consists of about 490,000 clones, 80% to 90% of them appearing once. The sequencing input was peripheral blood. The receptors originated from a human donor in a cohort sampled during active COVID-19. CDR3s include the opening cysteine and the closing phenylalanine or tryptophan. Each record gives: V gene, J gene, CDR3 protein.

v_call: TRBV2
j_call: TRBJ2-1
cdr3_aa: CASIDRDRLLGGYNEQFF

v_call: TRBV10-3
j_call: TRBJ2-7
cdr3_aa: CAISESVAVYEQYF

v_call: TRBV29-1
j_call: TRBJ2-3
cdr3_aa: CSVEVAGRFSDTQYF

v_call: TRBV11-3
j_call: TRBJ2-1
cdr3_aa: CASSLGLGQGVKHEQFF

v_call: TRBV28
j_call: TRBJ2-3
cdr3_aa: CASSLLPTDTDTQYF

v_call: TRBV6-5
j_call: TRBJ1-5
cdr3_aa: CASRAGGIQPQHF

v_call: TRBV7-3
j_call: TRBJ2-1
cdr3_aa: CASSLGVAGVNEQFF

v_call: TRBV28
j_call: TRBJ1-5
cdr3_aa: CASRDFGGWTQPQHF

v_call: TRBV18
j_call: TRBJ2-7
cdr3_aa: CASSPRSTGNSAISYEQYF

v_call: TRBV10-3
j_call: TRBJ1-4
cdr3_aa: CAIRGTGGDGEKLFF

v_call: TRBV11-2
j_call: TRBJ2-7
cdr3_aa: CASTLGVGEGREQYF

v_call: TRBV7-8
j_call: TRBJ2-1
cdr3_aa: CASSYGTGNNEQFF

v_call: TRBV7-6
j_call: TRBJ2-5
cdr3_aa: CASTGDGVETQYF

v_call: TRBV9
j_call: TRBJ1-3
cdr3_aa: CASSAATGLGNTIYF

v_call: TRBV7-8
j_call: TRBJ1-1
cdr3_aa: CASSPANPRGAAFF

v_call: TRBV6-1
j_call: TRBJ1-2
cdr3_aa: CASSEALTANYGYTF

v_call: TRBV19
j_call: TRBJ2-7
cdr3_aa: CASSIAGQGAYEQYF

v_call: TRBV15
j_call: TRBJ1-4
cdr3_aa: CATSTIGTSDYLFF

v_call: TRBV28
j_call: TRBJ1-1
cdr3_aa: CARAVSGNTEAFF

v_call: TRBV11-3
j_call: TRBJ2-1
cdr3_aa: CASSLGPLATEQFF

v_call: TRBV2
j_call: TRBJ2-2
cdr3_aa: CASSEPQGLIDTGELFF

v_call: TRBV4-1
j_call: TRBJ1-5
cdr3_aa: CASSHRQGAGQPQHF

v_call: TRBV10-2
j_call: TRBJ1-2
cdr3_aa: CASSPGTGANYGYTF

v_call: TRBV7-3
j_call: TRBJ2-5
cdr3_aa: CASSPSGHQETQYF

v_call: TRBV12-3/TRBV12-4
j_call: TRBJ2-7
cdr3_aa: CASSFSFDYEQYF

v_call: TRBV28
j_call: TRBJ2-7
cdr3_aa: CASSLGLDEQYF

v_call: TRBV11-2
j_call: TRBJ2-2
cdr3_aa: CASSLGLTRAGGYTGELFF

v_call: TRBV19
j_call: TRBJ1-1
cdr3_aa: CASSLRGGVYTEAFF

v_call: TRBV30
j_call: TRBJ1-5
cdr3_aa: CAWSRGQGNNQPQHF

v_call: TRBV25-1
j_call: TRBJ2-7
cdr3_aa: CASSGTGDPRTSYEQYF

v_call: TRBV5-4
j_call: TRBJ1-1
cdr3_aa: CASSLAQGLGQVAEAFF

v_call: TRBV5-4
j_call: TRBJ2-2
cdr3_aa: CASKISPLAGGGGELFF

v_call: TRBV18
j_call: TRBJ1-4
cdr3_aa: CASSPGQGTEKLFF

v_call: TRBV7-2
j_call: TRBJ1-3
cdr3_aa: CASSLFLTSGNTIYF

v_call: TRBV7-2
j_call: TRBJ1-4
cdr3_aa: CASSLYRDEKLFF

v_call: TRBV19
j_call: TRBJ1-2
cdr3_aa: CASSTGTFNYGYTF

v_call: TRBV5-6
j_call: TRBJ1-5
cdr3_aa: CASSLGHSNQPQHF

v_call: TRBV28
j_call: TRBJ1-1
cdr3_aa: CASSTPAPREAFF

v_call: TRBV30
j_call: TRBJ2-3
cdr3_aa: CAWSTGTSGRGSTDTQYF

v_call: TRBV24-1
j_call: TRBJ1-4
cdr3_aa: CATHVGQTNEKLFF

v_call: TRBV5-4
j_call: TRBJ1-2
cdr3_aa: CASYIGADGYTF

v_call: TRBV18
j_call: TRBJ1-5
cdr3_aa: CASSPTGGGQPQHF

v_call: TRBV2
j_call: TRBJ2-7
cdr3_aa: CASSRQGGRNYEQYF

v_call: TRBV19
j_call: TRBJ1-3
cdr3_aa: CASRSGDTIYF

v_call: TRBV9
j_call: TRBJ1-5
cdr3_aa: CASSVGSGVQPQHF

v_call: TRBV10-3
j_call: TRBJ2-5
cdr3_aa: CAIATSGQETQYF

v_call: TRBV12-3/TRBV12-4
j_call: TRBJ1-6
cdr3_aa: CACRSSYNSPLHF

v_call: TRBV7-9
j_call: TRBJ1-5
cdr3_aa: CASSETGAVDSNQPQHF